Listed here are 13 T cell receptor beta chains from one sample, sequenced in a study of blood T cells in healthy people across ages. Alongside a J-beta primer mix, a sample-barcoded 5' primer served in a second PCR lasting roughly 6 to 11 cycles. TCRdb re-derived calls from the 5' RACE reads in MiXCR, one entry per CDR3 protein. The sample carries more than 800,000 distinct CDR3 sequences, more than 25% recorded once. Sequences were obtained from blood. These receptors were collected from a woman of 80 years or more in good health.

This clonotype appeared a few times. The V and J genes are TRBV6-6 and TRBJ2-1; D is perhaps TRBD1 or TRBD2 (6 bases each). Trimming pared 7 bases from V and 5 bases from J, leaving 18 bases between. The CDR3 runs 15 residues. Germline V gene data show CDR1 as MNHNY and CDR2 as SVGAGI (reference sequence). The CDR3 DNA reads TGTGCCAGCACGCCCGGGGGCCGCCTCGACAATGAGCAGTTCTTC. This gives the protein CASTPGGRLDNEQFF.

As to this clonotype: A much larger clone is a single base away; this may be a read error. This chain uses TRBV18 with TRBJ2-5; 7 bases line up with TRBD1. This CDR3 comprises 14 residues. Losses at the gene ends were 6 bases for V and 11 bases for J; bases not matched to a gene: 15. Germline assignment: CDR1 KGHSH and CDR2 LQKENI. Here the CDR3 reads CASSRQGSYNEQYF. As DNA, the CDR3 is TGTGCCAGCTCGCGACAGGGTTCCTACAATGAGCAGTACTTC. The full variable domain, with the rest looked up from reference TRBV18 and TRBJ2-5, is NAGVMQNPRHLVRRRGQEARLRCSPMKGHSHVYWYRQLPEEGLKFMVYLQKENIIDESGMPKERFSAEFPKEGPSILRIQQVVRGDSAAYFCASSRQGSYNEQYFGPGTRLLVL.

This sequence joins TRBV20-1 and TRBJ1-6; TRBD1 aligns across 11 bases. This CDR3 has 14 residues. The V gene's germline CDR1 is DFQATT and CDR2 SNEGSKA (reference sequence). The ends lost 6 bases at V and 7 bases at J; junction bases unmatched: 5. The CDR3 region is CSAWTGGSNSPLHF. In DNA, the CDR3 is TGCAGTGCCTGGACAGGGGGCTCGAATTCACCCCTCCACTTT.

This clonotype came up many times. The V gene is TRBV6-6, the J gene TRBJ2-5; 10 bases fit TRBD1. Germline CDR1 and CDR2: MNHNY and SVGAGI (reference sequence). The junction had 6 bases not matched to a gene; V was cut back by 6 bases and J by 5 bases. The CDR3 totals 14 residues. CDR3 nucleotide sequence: TGTGCCAGCAGACCCCGGGACAGGGGCGAGACCCAGTACTTC. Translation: CASRPRDRGETQYF.

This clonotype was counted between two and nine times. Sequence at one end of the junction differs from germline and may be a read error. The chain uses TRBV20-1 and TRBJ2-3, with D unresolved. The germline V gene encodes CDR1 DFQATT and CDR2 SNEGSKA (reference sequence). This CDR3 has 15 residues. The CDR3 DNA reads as TGCAGTGCTAGCCAGGACCGCTTTAGCACAGATGCGCAGTATTTT. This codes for CSASQDRFSTDAQYF.

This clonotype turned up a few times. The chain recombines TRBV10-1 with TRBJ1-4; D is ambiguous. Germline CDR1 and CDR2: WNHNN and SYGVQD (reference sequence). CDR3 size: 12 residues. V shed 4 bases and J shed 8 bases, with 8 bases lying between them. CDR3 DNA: TGCGCCAGCAGTGTTGGCAAAGAAAAACTGTTTTTT. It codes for CASSVGKEKLFF.

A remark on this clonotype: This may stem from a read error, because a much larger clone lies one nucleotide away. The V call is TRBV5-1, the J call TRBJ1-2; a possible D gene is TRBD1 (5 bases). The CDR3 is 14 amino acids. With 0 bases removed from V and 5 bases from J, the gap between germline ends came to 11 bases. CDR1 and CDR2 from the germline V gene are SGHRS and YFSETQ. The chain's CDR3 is CASSLDGDGYGYTF. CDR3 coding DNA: TGCGCCAGCAGCTTGGATGGGGACGGATATGGCTACACCTTC. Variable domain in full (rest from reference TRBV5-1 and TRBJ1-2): KAGVTQTPRYLIKTRGQQVTLSCSPISGHRSVSWYQQTPGQGLQFLFEYFSETQRNKGNFPGRFSGRQFSNSRSEMNVSTLELGDSALYLCASSLDGDGYGYTFGSGTRLTVV.

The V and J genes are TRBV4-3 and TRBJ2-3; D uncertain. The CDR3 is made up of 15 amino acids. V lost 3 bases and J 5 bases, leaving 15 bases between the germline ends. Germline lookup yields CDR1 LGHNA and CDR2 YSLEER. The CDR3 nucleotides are TGCGCCAGCAGCCAGAACATCGACCATGGAGATACGCAGTATTTT. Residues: CASSQNIDHGDTQYF.

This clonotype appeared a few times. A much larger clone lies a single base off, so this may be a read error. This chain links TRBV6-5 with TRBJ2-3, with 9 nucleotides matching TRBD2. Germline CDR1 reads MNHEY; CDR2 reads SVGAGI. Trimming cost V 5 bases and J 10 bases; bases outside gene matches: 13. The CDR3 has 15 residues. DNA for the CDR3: TGTGCCAGCAGTCCGGGACTAGCCCAATCGGATGCGCAGTATTTT. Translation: CASSPGLAQSDAQYF.

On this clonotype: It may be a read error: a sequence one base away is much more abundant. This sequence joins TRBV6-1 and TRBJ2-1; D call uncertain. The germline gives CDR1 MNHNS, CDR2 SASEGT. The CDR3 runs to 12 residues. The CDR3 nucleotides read TGTGCCGGCAGTGCATCCTACAATGAGCAGTTCTTC. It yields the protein CAGSASYNEQFF.

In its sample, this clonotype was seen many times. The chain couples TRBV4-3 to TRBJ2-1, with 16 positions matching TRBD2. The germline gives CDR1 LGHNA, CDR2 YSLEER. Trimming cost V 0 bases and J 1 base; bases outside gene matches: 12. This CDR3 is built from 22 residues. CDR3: CASSQDLRRGTSGGASYNEQFF. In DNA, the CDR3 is TGCGCCAGCAGCCAAGATCTGCGTCGCGGGACTAGCGGGGGGGCATCCTACAATGAGCAGTTCTTC.

The CDR3 DNA reads as TGTGCCAGCAGCCAATCAGCGAGGGGAGAGACCCAGTACTTC. As protein: CASSQSARGETQYF. The rearrangement links TRBV5-4 to TRBJ2-5, with D perhaps being TRBD1 or TRBD2 (5 bases each). The germline V gene encodes CDR1 SGHNT and CDR2 YYREEE (reference sequence). V was trimmed by 4 bases and J by 4 bases, leaving 14 bases between them. The CDR3 has 14 residues. Based on the CDR3 plus reference TRBV5-4 and TRBJ2-5, the full variable domain is ETGVTQSPTHLIKTRGQQVTLRCSSQSGHNTVSWYQQALGQGPQFIFQYYREEENGRGNFPPRFSGLQFPNYSSELNVNALELDDSALYLCASSQSARGETQYFGPGTRLLVL.

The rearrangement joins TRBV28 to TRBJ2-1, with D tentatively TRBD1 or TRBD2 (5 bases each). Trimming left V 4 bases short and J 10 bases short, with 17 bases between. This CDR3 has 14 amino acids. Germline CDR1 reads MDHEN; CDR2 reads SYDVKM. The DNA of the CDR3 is TGTGCCAGCAGTTCCCGCACAGGACCGGGGGAGCAGTTCTTC. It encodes CASSSRTGPGEQFF.